This T cell receptor beta chain comes out of a study of shared clonotypes between healthy human individuals. Regarding the study as a whole: The study sampled only blood, and tissue repertoires likely differ. Sorted-subset sequencing, rarefaction showed, was incomplete despite large depth. In general, naive subsets displayed greater estimated richness than memory subsets did.

The CDR3 has 16 residues. From germline, CDR1 is SEHNR and CDR2 FQNEAQ (reference sequence). J was trimmed by 5 bases and V by 5 bases; bases with no gene match: 9. Notes on this clone: Its antigen remains unknown.

Sorted-subset replicate PCR reactions contained roughly 210 ng DNA, corresponding to some 29,000 T cell genomes. Here immunoSEQ multiplex PCR was the method, and the copy in TCRdb shows in-frame clones only, minus some. The table has millions of clones, around nine tenths seen once. V gene TRBV7-9 combines with J gene TRBJ1-1; 12 positions match TRBD1. The sequencing input was naive CD4+ T cells sorted from blood. Subset indicated: CD45RA+ positively selected. This sequence originates from a young man in good health. CDR3 amino acids: CASSRDRGLIPTEAFF. Here the CDR3 DNA reads TGTGCCAGCAGCCGGGACAGGGGGCTAATACCGACTGAAGCTTTCTTT.